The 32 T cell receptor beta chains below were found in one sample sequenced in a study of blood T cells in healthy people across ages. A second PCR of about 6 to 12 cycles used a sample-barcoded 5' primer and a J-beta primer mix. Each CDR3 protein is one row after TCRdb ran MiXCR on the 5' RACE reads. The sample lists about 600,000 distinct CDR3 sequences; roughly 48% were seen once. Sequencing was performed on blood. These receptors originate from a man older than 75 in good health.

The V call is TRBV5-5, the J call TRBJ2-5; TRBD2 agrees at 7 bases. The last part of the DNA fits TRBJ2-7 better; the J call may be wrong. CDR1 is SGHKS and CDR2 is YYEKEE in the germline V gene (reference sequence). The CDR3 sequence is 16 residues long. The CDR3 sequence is CASSLASGGLPYEQYF. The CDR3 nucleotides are TGTGCCAGCAGCTTGGCTAGCGGAGGTCTTCCTTACGAGCAGTACTTC.

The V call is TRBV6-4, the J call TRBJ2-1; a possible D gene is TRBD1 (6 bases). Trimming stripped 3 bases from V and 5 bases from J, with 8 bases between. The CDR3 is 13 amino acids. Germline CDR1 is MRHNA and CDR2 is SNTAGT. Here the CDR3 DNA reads TGTGCCAGCAGTGAAGGGACACACAATGAGCAGTTCTTC. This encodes CASSEGTHNEQFF.

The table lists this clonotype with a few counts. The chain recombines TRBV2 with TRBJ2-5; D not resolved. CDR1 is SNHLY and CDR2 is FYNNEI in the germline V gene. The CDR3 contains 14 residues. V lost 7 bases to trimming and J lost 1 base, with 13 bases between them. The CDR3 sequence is CASTPPVAQETQYF. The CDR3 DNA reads TGTGCCAGCACCCCACCAGTAGCCCAAGAGACCCAGTACTTC.

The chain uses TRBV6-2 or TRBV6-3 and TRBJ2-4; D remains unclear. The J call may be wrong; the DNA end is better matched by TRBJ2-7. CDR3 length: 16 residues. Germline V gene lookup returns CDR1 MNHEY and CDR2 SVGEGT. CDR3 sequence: CASSQLPSRSSYEQYF. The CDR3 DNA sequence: TGTGCCAGCAGTCAACTCCCGAGTCGGAGCTCCTACGAGCAGTACTTC.

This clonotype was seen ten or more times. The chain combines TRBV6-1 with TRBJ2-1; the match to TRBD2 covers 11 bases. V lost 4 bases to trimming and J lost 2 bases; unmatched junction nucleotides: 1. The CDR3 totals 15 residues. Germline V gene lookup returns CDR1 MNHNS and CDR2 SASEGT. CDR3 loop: CASSVAGGTYNEQFF. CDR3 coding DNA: TGTGCCAGCAGTGTAGCGGGAGGGACCTACAATGAGCAGTTCTTC.

The CDR3 sequence is CSARGPTLSYEQYF. The CDR3 DNA follows: TGCAGTGCTAGAGGACCTACTCTGTCCTACGAGCAGTACTTC. The chain links TRBV20-1 to TRBJ2-7; D not certain. Germline loops: CDR1 DFQATT, CDR2 SNEGSKA (reference sequence). There are 14 residues in the CDR3. V was trimmed by 1 base and J by 1 base, leaving 11 bases between them.

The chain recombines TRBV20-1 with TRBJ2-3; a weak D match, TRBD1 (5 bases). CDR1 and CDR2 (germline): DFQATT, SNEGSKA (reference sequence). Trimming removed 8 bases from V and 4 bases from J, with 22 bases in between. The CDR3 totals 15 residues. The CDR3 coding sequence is TGCAGTCCTACTTATATGGCAGGGCGCGCAGATACGCAGTATTTT. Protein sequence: CSPTYMAGRADTQYF.

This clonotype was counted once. The DNA of the CDR3 is TGTGCCAGCAGCTTACAGGGCATCTCTAACTATGGCTACACCTTC. Encoded protein: CASSLQGISNYGYTF. The chain carries TRBV7-2 and TRBJ1-2; a possible D gene is TRBD1 (5 bases). Germline CDR1 SGHTA, CDR2 FQGNSA. V dropped 2 bases and J dropped 0 bases, with 10 bases sitting between them. The CDR3 has 15 amino acids.

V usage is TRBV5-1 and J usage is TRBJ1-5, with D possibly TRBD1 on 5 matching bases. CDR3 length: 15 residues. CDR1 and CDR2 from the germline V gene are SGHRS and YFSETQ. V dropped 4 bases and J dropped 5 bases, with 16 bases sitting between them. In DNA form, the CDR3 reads TGCGCCAGCAGCCGGGGGGACGGTTACGATCAGCCCCAGCATTTT. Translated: CASSRGDGYDQPQHF.

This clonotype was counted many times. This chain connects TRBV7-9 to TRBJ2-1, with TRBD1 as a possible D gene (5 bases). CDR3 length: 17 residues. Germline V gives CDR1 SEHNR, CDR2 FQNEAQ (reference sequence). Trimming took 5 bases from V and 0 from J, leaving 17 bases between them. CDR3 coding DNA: TGTGCCAGCAGCCCTCCCCAGGGATGGGTCTCCTACAATGAGCAGTTCTTC. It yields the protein CASSPPQGWVSYNEQFF.

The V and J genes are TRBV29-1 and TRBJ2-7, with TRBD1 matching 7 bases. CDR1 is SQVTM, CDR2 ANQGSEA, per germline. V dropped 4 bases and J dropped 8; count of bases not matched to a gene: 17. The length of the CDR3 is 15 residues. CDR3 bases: TGCAGCGTTGGGGGCTCGACAGGGAACCTGTACAAGCAGTACTTC. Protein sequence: CSVGGSTGNLYKQYF.

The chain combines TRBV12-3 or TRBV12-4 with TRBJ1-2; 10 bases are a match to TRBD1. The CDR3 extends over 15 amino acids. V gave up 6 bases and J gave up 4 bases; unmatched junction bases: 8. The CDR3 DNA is TGTGCCAGCAGAAGACAGGGGGCGAGTTTCTATGGCTACACCTTC. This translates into CASRRQGASFYGYTF.

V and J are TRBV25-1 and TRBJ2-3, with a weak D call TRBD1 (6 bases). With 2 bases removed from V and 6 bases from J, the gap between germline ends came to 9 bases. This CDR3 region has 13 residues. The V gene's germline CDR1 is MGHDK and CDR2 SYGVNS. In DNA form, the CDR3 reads TGTGCCAGCAGTGAACAGGGGTTGGATACGCAGTATTTT. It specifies CASSEQGLDTQYF.

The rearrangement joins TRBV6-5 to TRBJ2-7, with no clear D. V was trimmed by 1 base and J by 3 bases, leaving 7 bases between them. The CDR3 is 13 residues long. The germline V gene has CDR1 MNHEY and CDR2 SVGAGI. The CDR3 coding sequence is TGTGCCAGCAGTTACTTCCTGGGCTACGAGCAGTACTTC. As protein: CASSYFLGYEQYF.

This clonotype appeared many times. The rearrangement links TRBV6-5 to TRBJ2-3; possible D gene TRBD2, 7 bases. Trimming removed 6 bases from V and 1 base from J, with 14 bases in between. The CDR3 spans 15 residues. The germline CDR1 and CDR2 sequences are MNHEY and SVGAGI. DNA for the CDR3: TGTGCCAGCAGAAATGGGGGGGCGGGCACAGATACGCAGTATTTT. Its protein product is CASRNGGAGTDTQYF.

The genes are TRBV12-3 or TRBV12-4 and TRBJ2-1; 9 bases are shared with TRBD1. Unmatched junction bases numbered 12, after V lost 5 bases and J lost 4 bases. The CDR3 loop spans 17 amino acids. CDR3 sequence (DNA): TGTGCCAGCAGTCGCTCCTTAGGGACAGGGAGTTACAATGAGCAGTTCTTC. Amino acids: CASSRSLGTGSYNEQFF.

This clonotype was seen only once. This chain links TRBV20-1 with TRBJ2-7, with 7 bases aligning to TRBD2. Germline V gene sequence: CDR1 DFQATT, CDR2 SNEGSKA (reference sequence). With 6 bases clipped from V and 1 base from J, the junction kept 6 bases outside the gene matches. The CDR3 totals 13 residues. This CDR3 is CSAEGGGSYEQYF. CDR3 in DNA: TGCAGTGCCGAGGGCGGGGGTTCCTACGAGCAGTACTTC.

This CDR3 is CASSEFPGRSYTF. In DNA, the CDR3 is TGTGCCAGCAGTGAATTTCCAGGGCGGTCTTACACCTTC. V is TRBV2 and J is TRBJ1-2, with a tentative D call TRBD1 (5 bases). Trimming took 2 bases from V and 11 from J, leaving 15 bases between them. From germline, CDR1 is SNHLY and CDR2 FYNNEI. CDR3 length equals 13 residues.

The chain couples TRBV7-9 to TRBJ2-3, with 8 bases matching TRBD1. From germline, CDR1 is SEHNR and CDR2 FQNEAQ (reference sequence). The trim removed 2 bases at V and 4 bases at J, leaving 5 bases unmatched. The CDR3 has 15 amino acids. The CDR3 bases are TGTGCCAGCAGCTTAACCGGACAGGGTCCAGATACGCAGTATTTT. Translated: CASSLTGQGPDTQYF.

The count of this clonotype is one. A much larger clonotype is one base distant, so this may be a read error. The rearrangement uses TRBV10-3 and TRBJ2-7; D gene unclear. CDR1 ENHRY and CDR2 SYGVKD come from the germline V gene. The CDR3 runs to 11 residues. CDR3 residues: CATSDPYEQYF. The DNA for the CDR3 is TGTGCCACCAGTGACCCCTACGAGCAGTACTTC.

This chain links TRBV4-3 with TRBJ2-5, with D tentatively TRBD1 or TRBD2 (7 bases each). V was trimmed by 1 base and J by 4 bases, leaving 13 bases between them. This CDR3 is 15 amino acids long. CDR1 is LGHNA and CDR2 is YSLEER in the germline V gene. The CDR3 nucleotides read TGCGCCAGCAGCCAAGGCGACAGGGAGGGAGAGACCCAGTACTTC. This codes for CASSQGDREGETQYF.

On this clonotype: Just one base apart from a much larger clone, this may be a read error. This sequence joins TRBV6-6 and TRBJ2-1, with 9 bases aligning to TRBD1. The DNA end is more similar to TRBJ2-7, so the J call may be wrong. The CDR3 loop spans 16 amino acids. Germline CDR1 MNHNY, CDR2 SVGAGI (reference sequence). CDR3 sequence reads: CASSSGTGWDYNEQYF. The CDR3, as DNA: TGTGCCAGCAGTTCCGGGACAGGGTGGGACTACAATGAGCAGTACTTC.

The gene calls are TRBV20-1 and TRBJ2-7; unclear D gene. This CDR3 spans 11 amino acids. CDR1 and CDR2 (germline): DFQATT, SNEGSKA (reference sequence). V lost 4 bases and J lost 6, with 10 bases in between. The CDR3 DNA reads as TGCAGTGCTAAGGCACCCCGCGAGCAGTACTTC. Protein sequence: CSAKAPREQYF.

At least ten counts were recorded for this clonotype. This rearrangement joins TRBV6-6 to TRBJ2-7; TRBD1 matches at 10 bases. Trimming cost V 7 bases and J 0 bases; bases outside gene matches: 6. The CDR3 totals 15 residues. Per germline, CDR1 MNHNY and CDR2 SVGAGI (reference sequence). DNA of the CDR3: TGTGCCAGCACCAAGGGACAGGGGAGCTCCTACGAGCAGTACTTC. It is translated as CASTKGQGSSYEQYF.

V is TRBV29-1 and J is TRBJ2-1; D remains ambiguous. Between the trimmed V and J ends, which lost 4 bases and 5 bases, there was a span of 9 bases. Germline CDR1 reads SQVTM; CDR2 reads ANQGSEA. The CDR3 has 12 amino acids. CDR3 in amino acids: CSVALSDNEQFF. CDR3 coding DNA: TGCAGCGTTGCCCTCAGCGACAATGAGCAGTTCTTC.

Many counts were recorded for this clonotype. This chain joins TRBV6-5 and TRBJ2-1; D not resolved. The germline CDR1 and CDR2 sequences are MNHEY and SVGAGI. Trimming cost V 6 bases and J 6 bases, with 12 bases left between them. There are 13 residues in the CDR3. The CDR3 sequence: CASRRDIANEQFF. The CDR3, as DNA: TGTGCCAGCAGGAGAGACATAGCCAATGAGCAGTTCTTC.

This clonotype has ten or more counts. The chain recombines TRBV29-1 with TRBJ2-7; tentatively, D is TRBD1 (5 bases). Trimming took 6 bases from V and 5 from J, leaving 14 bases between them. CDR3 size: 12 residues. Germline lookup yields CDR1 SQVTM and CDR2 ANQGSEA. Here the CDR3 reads CSVRASQDEQYF. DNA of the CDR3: TGCAGCGTCAGGGCCAGTCAGGACGAGCAGTACTTC.

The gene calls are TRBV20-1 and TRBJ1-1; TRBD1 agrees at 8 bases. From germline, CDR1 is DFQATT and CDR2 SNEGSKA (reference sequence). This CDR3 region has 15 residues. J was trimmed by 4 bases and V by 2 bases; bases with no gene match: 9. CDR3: CSARRQGASGTEAFF. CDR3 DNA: TGCAGTGCTAGAAGGCAGGGGGCGAGCGGCACTGAAGCTTTCTTT.

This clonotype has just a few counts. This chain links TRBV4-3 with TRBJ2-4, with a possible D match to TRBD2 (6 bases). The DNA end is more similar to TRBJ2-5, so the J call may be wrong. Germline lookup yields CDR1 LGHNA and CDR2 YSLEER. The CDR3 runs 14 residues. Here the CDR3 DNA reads TGCGCCAGCAGCCAGGCGGGGTTAGGGGAGACCCAGTACTTC. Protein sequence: CASSQAGLGETQYF.

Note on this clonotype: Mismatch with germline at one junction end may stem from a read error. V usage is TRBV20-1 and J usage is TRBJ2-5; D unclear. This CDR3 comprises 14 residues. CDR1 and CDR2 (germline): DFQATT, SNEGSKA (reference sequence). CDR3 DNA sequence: TGTGCCAGCCCAGTCGCTACCGTGAAAGAGACCCAGTACTTC. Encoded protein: CASPVATVKETQYF.

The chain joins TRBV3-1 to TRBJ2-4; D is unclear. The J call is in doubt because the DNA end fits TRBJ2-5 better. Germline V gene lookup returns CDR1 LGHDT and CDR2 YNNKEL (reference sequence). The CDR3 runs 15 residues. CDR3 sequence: CASSQDLRRIETQYF. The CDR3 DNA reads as TGTGCCAGCAGCCAAGATCTGCGCCGAATAGAGACCCAGTACTTC.

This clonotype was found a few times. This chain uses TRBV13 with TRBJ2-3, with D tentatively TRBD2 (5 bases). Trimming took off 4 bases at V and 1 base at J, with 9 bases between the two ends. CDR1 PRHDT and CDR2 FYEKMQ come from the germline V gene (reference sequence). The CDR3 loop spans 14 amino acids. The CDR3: CASSSIGGTDTQYF. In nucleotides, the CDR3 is TGTGCCAGCAGCTCCATCGGGGGCACAGATACGCAGTATTTT.